The present T cell receptor (beta chain) was sequenced within a study of CD8+ T cells in alopecia areata. CDR3 length: 14 amino acids. The ends lost 4 bases at V and 1 base at J; junction bases unmatched: 3. Germline V CDR1 and CDR2: MRHNA, SNTAGT. Study-wide points: Affected lesional scalp, above all in alopecia totalis/universalis, was more clonal than normal scalp. Against the mouse data, patients shared TCRs less clearly, possibly for HLA reasons.

Samples from alopecia areata patients were lesional scalp punch biopsies and peripheral blood. It was from PBMCs that CD4+ and CD8+ T cells were sorted. The sequencing template was cDNA reverse transcribed from extracted RNA. Only in-frame clones appear in the TCRdb table, and some are missing; sequencing was by immunoSEQ multiplex PCR. The sample records under 65,000 clones, roughly 46% being singletons. Concerning this clone itself: Its antigen is unknown.

Sequencing used NKG2D-low CD8+ T cells sorted from blood. This receptor was obtained from a human donor with alopecia areata. The chain joins TRBV6-4 to TRBJ1-1, with 7 bases identical to TRBD1. CDR3 nucleotide sequence: TGTGCCAGCAGTGCCGGGACAGCGAACACTGAAGCTTTCTTT. Protein: CASSAGTANTEAFF.